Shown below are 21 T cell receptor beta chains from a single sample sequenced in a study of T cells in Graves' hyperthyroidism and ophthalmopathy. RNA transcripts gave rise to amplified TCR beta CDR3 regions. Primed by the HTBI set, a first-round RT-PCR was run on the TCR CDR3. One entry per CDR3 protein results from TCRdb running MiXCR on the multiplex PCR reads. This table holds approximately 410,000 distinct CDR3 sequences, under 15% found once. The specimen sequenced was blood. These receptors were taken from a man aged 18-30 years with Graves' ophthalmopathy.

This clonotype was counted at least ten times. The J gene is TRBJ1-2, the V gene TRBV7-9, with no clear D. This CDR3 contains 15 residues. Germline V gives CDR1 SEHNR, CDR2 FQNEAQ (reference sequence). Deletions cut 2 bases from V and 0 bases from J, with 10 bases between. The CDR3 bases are TGTGCCAGCAGCTTATTAGTGTACTCTAACTATGGCTACACCTTC. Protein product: CASSLLVYSNYGYTF.

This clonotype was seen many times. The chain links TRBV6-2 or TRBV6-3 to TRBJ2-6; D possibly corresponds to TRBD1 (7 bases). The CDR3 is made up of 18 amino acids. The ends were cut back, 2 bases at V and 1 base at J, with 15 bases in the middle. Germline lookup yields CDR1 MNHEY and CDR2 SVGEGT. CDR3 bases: TGTGCCAGCAGTTACGACGCAGGGGGGAAGTCTGGGGCCAACGTCCTGACTTTC. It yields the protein CASSYDAGGKSGANVLTF.

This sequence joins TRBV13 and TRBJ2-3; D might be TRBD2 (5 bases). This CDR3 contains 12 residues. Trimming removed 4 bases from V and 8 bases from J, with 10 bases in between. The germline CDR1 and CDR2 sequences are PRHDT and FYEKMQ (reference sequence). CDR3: CASSSGFGTQYF. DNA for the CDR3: TGTGCCAGCAGCTCGGGATTTGGTACGCAGTATTTT.

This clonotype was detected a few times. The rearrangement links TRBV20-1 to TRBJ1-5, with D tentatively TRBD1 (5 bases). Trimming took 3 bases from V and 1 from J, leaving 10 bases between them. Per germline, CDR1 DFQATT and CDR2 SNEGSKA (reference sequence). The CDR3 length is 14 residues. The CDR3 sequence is CSASLAGSNQPQHF. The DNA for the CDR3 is TGCAGTGCTAGTCTGGCAGGGAGCAATCAGCCCCAGCATTTT.

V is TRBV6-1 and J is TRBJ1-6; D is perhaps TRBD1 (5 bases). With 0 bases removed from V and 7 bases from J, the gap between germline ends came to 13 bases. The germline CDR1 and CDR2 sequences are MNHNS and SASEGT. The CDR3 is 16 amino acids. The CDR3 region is CASSEALTGSNSPLHF. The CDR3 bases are TGTGCCAGCAGTGAAGCGCTTACAGGTTCCAATTCACCCCTCCACTTT.

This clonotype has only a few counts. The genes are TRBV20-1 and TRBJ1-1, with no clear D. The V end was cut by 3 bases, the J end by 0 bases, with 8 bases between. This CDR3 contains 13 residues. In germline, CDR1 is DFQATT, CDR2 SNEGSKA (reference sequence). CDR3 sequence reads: CSARGSMNTEAFF. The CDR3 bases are TGCAGTGCTAGGGGCAGTATGAACACTGAAGCTTTCTTT.

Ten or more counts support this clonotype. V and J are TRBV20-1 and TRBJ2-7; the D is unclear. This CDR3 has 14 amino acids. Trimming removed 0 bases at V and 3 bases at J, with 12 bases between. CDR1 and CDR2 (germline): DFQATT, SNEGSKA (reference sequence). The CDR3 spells CSARDRILGYEQYF. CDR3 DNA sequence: TGCAGTGCTAGAGATCGTATTCTTGGCTACGAGCAGTACTTC.

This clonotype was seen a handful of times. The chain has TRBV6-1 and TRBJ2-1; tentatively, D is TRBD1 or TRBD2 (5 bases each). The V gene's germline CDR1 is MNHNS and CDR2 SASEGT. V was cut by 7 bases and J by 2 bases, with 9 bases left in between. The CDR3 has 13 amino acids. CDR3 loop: CASKGPTYNEQFF. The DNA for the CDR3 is TGTGCCAGCAAGGGACCAACCTACAATGAGCAGTTCTTC.

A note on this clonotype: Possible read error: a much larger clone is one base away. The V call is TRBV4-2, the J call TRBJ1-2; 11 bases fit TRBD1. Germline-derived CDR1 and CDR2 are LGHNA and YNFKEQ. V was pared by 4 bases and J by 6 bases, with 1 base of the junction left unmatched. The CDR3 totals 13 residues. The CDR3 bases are TGTGCCAGCAGCCGGGGACAGGGGGATGGCTACACCTTC. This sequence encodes CASSRGQGDGYTF.

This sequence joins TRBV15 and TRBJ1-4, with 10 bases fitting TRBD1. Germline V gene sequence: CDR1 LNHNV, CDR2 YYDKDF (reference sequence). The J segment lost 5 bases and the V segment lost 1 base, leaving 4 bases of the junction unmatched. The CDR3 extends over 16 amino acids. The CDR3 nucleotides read TGTGCCACCAGCAGAGCCAGACAGGGGGCGAATGAAAAACTGTTTTTT. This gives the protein CATSRARQGANEKLFF.

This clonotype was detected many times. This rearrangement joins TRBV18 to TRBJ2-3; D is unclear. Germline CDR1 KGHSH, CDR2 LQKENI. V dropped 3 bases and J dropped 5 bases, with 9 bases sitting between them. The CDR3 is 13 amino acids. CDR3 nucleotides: TGTGCCAGCTCACCCCCGTCTGAAGATACGCAGTATTTT. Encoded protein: CASSPPSEDTQYF. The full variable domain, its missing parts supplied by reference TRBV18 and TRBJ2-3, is NAGVMQNPRHLVRRRGQEARLRCSPMKGHSHVYWYRQLPEEGLKFMVYLQKENIIDESGMPKERFSAEFPKEGPSILRIQQVVRGDSAAYFCASSPPSEDTQYFGPGTRLTVL.

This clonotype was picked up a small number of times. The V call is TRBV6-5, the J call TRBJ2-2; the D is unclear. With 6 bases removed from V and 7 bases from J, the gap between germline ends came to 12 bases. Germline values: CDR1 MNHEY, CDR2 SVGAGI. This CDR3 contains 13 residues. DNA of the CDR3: TGTGCCAGCAGCCCCCGATATGTCGGGGAGCTGTTTTTT. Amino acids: CASSPRYVGELFF.

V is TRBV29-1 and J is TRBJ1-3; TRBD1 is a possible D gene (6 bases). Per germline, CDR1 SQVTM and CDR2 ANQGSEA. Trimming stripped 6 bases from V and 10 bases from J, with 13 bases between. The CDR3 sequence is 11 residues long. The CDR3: CSVGSGQTIYF. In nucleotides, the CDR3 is TGCAGCGTGGGCAGTGGACAGACCATATATTTT.

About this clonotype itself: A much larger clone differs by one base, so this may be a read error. CDR3 coding DNA: TGTGCCAGCAGCGGGGACAGGGACTATGGCTACACCTTC. Encoded protein: CASSGDRDYGYTF. The chain combines TRBV5-4 with TRBJ1-2; 9 bases agree with TRBD1. The germline gives CDR1 SGHNT, CDR2 YYREEE (reference sequence). V trimming: 4 bases; J trimming: 3 bases; junction bases outside the gene matches: 1. There are 13 residues in the CDR3. Based on the CDR3 plus reference TRBV5-4 and TRBJ1-2, the full variable domain is ETGVTQSPTHLIKTRGQQVTLRCSSQSGHNTVSWYQQALGQGPQFIFQYYREEENGRGNFPPRFSGLQFPNYSSELNVNALELDDSALYLCASSGDRDYGYTFGSGTRLTVV.

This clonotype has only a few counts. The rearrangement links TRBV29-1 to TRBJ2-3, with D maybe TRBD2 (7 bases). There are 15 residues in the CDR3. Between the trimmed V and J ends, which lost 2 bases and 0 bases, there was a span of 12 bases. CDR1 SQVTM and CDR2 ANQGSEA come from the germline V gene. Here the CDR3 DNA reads TGCAGCGTTGAACGGGGGCGGGAGAGCACAGATACGCAGTATTTT. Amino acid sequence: CSVERGRESTDTQYF.

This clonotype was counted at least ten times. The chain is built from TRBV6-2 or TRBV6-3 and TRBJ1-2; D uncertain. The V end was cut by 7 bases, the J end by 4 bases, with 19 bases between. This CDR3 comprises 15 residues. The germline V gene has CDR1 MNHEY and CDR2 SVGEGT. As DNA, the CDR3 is TGTGCCAGCACCCTCGTTGCAGGAATTGGCTATGGCTACACCTTC. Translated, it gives CASTLVAGIGYGYTF.

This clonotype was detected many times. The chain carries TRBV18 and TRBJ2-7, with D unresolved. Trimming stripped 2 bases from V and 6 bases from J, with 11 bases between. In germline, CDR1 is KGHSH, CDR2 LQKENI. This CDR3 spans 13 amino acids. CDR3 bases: TGTGCCAGCTCACCAGTTACATCCCGCGAGCAGTACTTC. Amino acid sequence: CASSPVTSREQYF. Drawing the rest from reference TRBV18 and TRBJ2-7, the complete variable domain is NAGVMQNPRHLVRRRGQEARLRCSPMKGHSHVYWYRQLPEEGLKFMVYLQKENIIDESGMPKERFSAEFPKEGPSILRIQQVVRGDSAAYFCASSPVTSREQYFGPGTRLTVT.

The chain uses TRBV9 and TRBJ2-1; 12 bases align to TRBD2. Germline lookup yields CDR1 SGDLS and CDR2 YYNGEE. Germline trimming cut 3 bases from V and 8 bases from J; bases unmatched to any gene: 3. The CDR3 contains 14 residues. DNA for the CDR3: TGTGCCAGCAGCGAATCTAGCGGGGGGGATGAGCAGTTCTTC. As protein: CASSESSGGDEQFF.

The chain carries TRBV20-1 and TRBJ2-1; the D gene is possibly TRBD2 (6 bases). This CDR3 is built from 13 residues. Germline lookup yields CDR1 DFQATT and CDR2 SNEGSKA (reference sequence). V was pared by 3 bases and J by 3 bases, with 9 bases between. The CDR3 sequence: CSASGGNYNEQFF. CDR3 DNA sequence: TGCAGTGCTAGTGGAGGGAACTACAATGAGCAGTTCTTC.

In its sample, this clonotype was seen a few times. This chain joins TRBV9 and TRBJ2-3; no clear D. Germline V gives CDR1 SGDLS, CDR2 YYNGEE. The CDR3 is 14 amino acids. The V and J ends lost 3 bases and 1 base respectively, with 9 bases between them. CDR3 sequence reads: CASSEELRTDTQYF. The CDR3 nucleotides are TGTGCCAGCAGCGAGGAACTACGCACAGATACGCAGTATTTT.

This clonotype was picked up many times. CDR3 nucleotides: TGTGCCAGCAGCGCAGAAGGGCAGGAAGGGTATGGCTACACCTTC. This gives the protein CASSAEGQEGYGYTF. V usage is TRBV9 and J usage is TRBJ1-2; D gene unclear. V was clipped by 3 bases and J by 5 bases, with 17 bases between them. The germline V gene has CDR1 SGDLS and CDR2 YYNGEE. This CDR3 comprises 15 residues.